This T cell receptor beta chain stems from a study of blood T cell repertoires in COVID-19. Study-wide background: From the United States, Italy and Spain came samples of acute and convalescent COVID-19. Sources were T cells, B-cell-depleted T cells, or PBMCs; the material itself was cDNA or gDNA.

Only a few counts were recorded for this clone. As processed by the authors: Reference gene primer amplification gave nucleated cell count estimates. The data were produced by immunoSEQ multiplex PCR, yet TCRdb's version contains in-frame clones alone and is incomplete. V and J calls plus clone size are reproduced from that table; the DNA served to infer D and trimming. The sample yields hundreds of thousands of clones, 90% seen once. Recovered Cohort 3 donors showed two negative PCRs, clearance, or symptom resolution. Source material: PBMCs or T cells enriched from blood (not recorded which). The clonotype originates from a man aged 55-75 years who had recovered from COVID-19.

The CDR3 nucleotides read TGTGCCAGCAGCCATTCAGGGGCGCGCAATCAGCCCCAGCATTTT. Protein sequence: CASSHSGARNQPQHF. This chain connects TRBV3-1 (or the pseudogene TRBV3-2) to TRBJ1-5; maybe TRBD1 (6 bases). Deletions cut 3 bases from V and 2 bases from J, with 11 bases between. This CDR3 contains 15 residues. The germline V gene encodes CDR1 LGHDT and CDR2 YNNKEL (reference sequence).